This T cell receptor (beta chain) was sequenced in a study of T cells after yellow fever vaccination. About the research overall: SMART-Seq v4 Ultra Low Input handled preparation of low-cell-number fractions. Overall study findings and caveats: Contaminating bulk clonotypes could be abundant in FACS-sorted repertoires. A weaker but faster secondary response was observed, peaking on day 5 versus 15. Reappearance after the booster was seen for most primary-vaccination clones, at 96% CD4 and roughly 90% CD8.

Each CDR3 protein is one row after TCRdb ran MiXCR on the 5' RACE reads. The sample has more than 450,000 distinct CDR3 sequences, 21% seen once. The CDR3 sequence is 13 residues long. Germline CDR1 and CDR2: LNHDA and SQIVND (reference sequence). V was cut by 3 bases and J by 5 bases, with 10 bases left in between. This clonotype has a handful of counts. The antigen is not known. The specimen comprised PBMCs, sampled 20 to 25 days after the first yellow fever vaccination. This chain connects TRBV19 to TRBJ2-5; D gene ambiguous. The TCR sequence derives from a man younger than 35 who received the YFV17D yellow fever vaccine. The CDR3 bases are TGTGCCAGTAGTATTGCTAGTTTGGAGACCCAGTACTTC. It specifies CASSIASLETQYF.